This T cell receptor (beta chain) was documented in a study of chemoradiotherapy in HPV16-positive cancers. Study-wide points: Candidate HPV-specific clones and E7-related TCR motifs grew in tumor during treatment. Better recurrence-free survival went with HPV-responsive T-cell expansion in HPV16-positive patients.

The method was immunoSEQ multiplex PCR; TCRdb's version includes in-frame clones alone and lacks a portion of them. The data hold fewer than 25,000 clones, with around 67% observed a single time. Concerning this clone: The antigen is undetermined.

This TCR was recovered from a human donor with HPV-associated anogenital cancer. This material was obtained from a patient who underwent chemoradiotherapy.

The CDR3 DNA sequence: TGTGCCAGCAGCTCGGGGGGCCGAAATGAGCAGTTCTTC. Translation: CASSSGGRNEQFF. V is TRBV11-3 and J is TRBJ2-1; D is perhaps TRBD2 (7 bases). The V and J ends lost 4 bases and 7 bases respectively, with 11 bases between them. Germline CDR1 and CDR2: SGHNT and YENEEA. The CDR3 runs to 13 residues.